This entry concerns a single T cell receptor (beta chain). This entry belongs to a study of T cell changes during pregnancy in multiple sclerosis. This CDR3 has 12 amino acids. Germline values: CDR1 MNHEY, CDR2 SMNVEV (reference sequence). Losses at the gene ends were 5 bases for V and 6 bases for J; bases not matched to a gene: 3. Sequenced by immunoSEQ multiplex PCR; TCRdb stores in-frame clones only, minus some. The data show roughly 40,000 clones, with about 91% seen just once and 7.8% held by the top ten. The source material was CD8+ T cells from peripheral blood mononuclear cells, sampled before pregnancy. This sequence joins TRBV27 and TRBJ2-7; the match to TRBD1 covers 8 bases. The TCR sequence derives from a female donor with multiple sclerosis, enrolled in a pregnancy study. CDR3 residues: CASSLTGGEQYF. CDR3 in DNA: TGTGCCAGCAGTCTTACAGGGGGCGAGCAGTACTTC.